This T cell receptor (beta chain) was recovered during a study of siplizumab effects on memory and regulatory T cells. TCRdb keeps only in-frame clones here, not all; method: immunoSEQ multiplex PCR. The sample carries around 100,000 clones, 80% to 95% recorded once. The length of the CDR3 is 14 residues. The germline V and J ends were trimmed by 1 base and 3 bases, with 10 bases remaining between them. Germline V lookup: CDR1 SGHRS, CDR2 YFSETQ. The chain uses TRBV5-1 and TRBJ1-1; D is possibly TRBD1 (6 bases). What was sequenced was non-Treg CD4+ T cells sorted from blood. The TCR originated in a human donor in good health. The CDR3 region is CASSLRGGYTEAFF. Here the CDR3 DNA reads TGCGCCAGCAGCTTGAGGGGGGGTTACACTGAAGCTTTCTTT.